The 27 T cell receptor beta chains in this list originate from one sample, sequenced in a study of blood T cell repertoires in COVID-19. Some clones are missing from TCRdb's copy, which holds only in-frame ones; the method was immunoSEQ multiplex PCR. The repertoire holds hundreds of thousands of clones, with about nine tenths as singletons. The material sequenced was PBMCs or T cells enriched from blood (not recorded which). These receptors all come from a woman aged 55-75 years who had recovered from COVID-19.

This sequence joins TRBV4-2 and TRBJ1-2; D call uncertain. Germline-derived CDR1 and CDR2 are LGHNA and YNFKEQ. The V end lost 4 bases, the J end lost 7 bases, and 16 bases lay between the germline ends. This CDR3 is built from 14 residues. CDR3 nucleotide sequence: TGTGCCAGCAGCCCCAGGCCGGGAACCCCTGGCTACACCTTC. Translation gives CASSPRPGTPGYTF.

V and J are TRBV28 and TRBJ1-6; 8 bases fit TRBD1. Germline lookup yields CDR1 MDHEN and CDR2 SYDVKM. The CDR3 loop spans 13 amino acids. V was pared by 6 bases and J by 5 bases, with 0 bases of the junction left unmatched. The CDR3 loop reads CASRDRDNSPLHF. In DNA form, the CDR3 reads TGTGCCAGCAGGGACAGGGATAATTCACCCCTCCACTTT.

About this clone: The sample carries other DNA sequences with the same CDR3. This chain links TRBV2 with TRBJ2-2; TRBD1 agrees at 7 bases. The germline CDR1 and CDR2 sequences are SNHLY and FYNNEI. The CDR3 has 12 amino acids. V gave up 6 bases and J gave up 6 bases; unmatched junction bases: 1. The CDR3 protein is CASRTGPGELFF. The CDR3 DNA reads TGTGCCAGCAGGACAGGGCCCGGGGAGCTGTTTTTT. Full variable domain (missing parts from reference TRBV2 and TRBJ2-2): EPEVTQTPSHQVTQMGQEVILRCVPISNHLYFYWYRQILGQKVEFLVSFYNNEISEKSEIFDDQFSVERPDGSNFTLKIRSTKLEDSAMYFCASRTGPGELFFGEGSRLTVL.

The V call is TRBV7-9, the J call TRBJ1-2, with D perhaps matching TRBD1 (6 bases). The V gene lost 5 bases and the J gene lost 4 bases, with 14 bases spanning the gap. The length of the CDR3 is 14 residues. Germline CDR1 is SEHNR and CDR2 is FQNEAQ (reference sequence). CDR3 DNA: TGTGCCAGCAGCCTAACACAGGGAGTCTATGGCTACACCTTC. Residues: CASSLTQGVYGYTF.

In its sample, this clone was seen once. The chain joins TRBV9 to TRBJ2-1, with D perhaps TRBD2 (5 bases). Germline CDR1 SGDLS, CDR2 YYNGEE. V gave up 5 bases and J gave up 5 bases, with 14 bases separating them. There are 14 residues in the CDR3. CDR3 bases: TGTGCCAGCAGTCACGGGGTTGGGAACAATGAGCAGTTCTTC. It encodes CASSHGVGNNEQFF.

V is TRBV10-3 and J is TRBJ1-6; 8 nucleotides align to TRBD1. J lost 8 bases, V lost 6 bases, and 3 bases had no gene match. There are 13 residues in the CDR3. Per the germline V gene, CDR1 is ENHRY and CDR2 is SYGVKD. The CDR3: CAISSQGDSPLHF. CDR3 bases: TGTGCCATCAGCTCACAGGGGGATTCACCCCTCCACTTT.

V usage is TRBV9 and J usage is TRBJ2-1, with 9 bases identical to TRBD2. The CDR3 length is 15 residues. J gave up 8 bases and V 3 bases, and 9 bases lay outside the gene matches. Germline CDR1 is SGDLS and CDR2 is YYNGEE. The CDR3 here is CASSGEAGGVDEQFF. In nucleotides, the CDR3 is TGTGCCAGCAGCGGAGAGGCGGGGGGGGTCGATGAGCAGTTCTTC.

This sequence joins TRBV6-5 and TRBJ1-2; unclear D gene. CDR3 size: 14 residues. V was trimmed by 0 bases and J by 8 bases, leaving 13 bases between them. CDR1 is MNHEY and CDR2 is SVGAGI in the germline V gene. CDR3 in amino acids: CASSYSDWERGYTF. In nucleotides, the CDR3 is TGTGCCAGCAGTTACTCGGACTGGGAGAGAGGCTACACCTTC.

The chain has TRBV2 and TRBJ2-3, with 9 nucleotides matching TRBD1. The CDR3 sequence is 14 residues long. Trimming cost V 7 bases and J 5 bases; bases outside gene matches: 7. Germline CDR1 reads SNHLY; CDR2 reads FYNNEI. CDR3 sequence (DNA): TGTGCCAGCACCCGACAGGGGGTGGGAGATACGCAGTATTTT. Residues: CASTRQGVGDTQYF.

The chain employs TRBV19 and TRBJ1-6; D unresolved. This CDR3 has 14 residues. The germline V gene encodes CDR1 LNHDA and CDR2 SQIVND (reference sequence). Deletions cut 7 bases from V and 9 bases from J, with 16 bases between. CDR3: CASMDGGLTSPLHF. As DNA, the CDR3 is TGTGCCAGTATGGATGGAGGGTTGACTTCACCCCTCCACTTT.

This clone has more than one count but fewer than ten. The chain couples TRBV19 to TRBJ1-1; tentative D call: TRBD1 (5 bases). The CDR3 runs to 12 residues. Germline V gives CDR1 LNHDA, CDR2 SQIVND (reference sequence). V lost 3 bases, J lost 8 bases, and 10 bases lay in between. For the CDR3, the DNA is TGTGCCAGTAGTATCGGGGGGTCAGAAGCTTTCTTT. This encodes CASSIGGSEAFF.

This chain joins TRBV25-1 and TRBJ1-3; no reliable D call. Germline CDR1 reads MGHDK; CDR2 reads SYGVNS. Trimming shortened V by 7 bases and J by 4 bases, and 17 bases separated the two germline ends. This CDR3 has 15 amino acids. The CDR3 DNA reads TGTGCCAGCACCTCCTTGGCCAATTCGGGAAACACCATATATTTT. Its translation is CASTSLANSGNTIYF.

The rearrangement joins TRBV27 to TRBJ2-5; 7 nucleotides match TRBD1. V gave up 5 bases and J gave up 5 bases; unmatched junction bases: 5. Germline loops: CDR1 MNHEY, CDR2 SMNVEV (reference sequence). The CDR3 totals 13 residues. CDR3 residues: CASSLQGRETQYF. For the CDR3, the DNA is TGTGCCAGCAGTCTACAGGGGCGGGAGACCCAGTACTTC.

Remarks on this clone: This same CDR3 is encoded by further DNA sequences in the sample. V usage is TRBV5-1 and J usage is TRBJ1-1, with a possible D match to TRBD1 (6 bases). The CDR3 totals 14 residues. From germline, CDR1 is SGHRS and CDR2 YFSETQ. The V and J ends lost 3 bases and 0 bases respectively, with 9 bases between them. In DNA form, the CDR3 reads TGCGCCAGCAGCTCAGGACAGCTGAACACTGAAGCTTTCTTT. Translated: CASSSGQLNTEAFF.

V gene TRBV18 combines with J gene TRBJ1-1, with D uncertain. The CDR3 has 14 residues. V shed 4 bases and J shed 1 base, with 10 bases lying between them. Germline assignment: CDR1 KGHSH and CDR2 LQKENI. The CDR3, as DNA: TGTGCCAGCTCACTCAAGCGGGGGAACACTGAAGCTTTCTTT. It specifies CASSLKRGNTEAFF.

This chain links TRBV10-3 with TRBJ2-7; D may be TRBD2 (6 bases). This CDR3 comprises 14 residues. CDR1 and CDR2 (germline): ENHRY, SYGVKD. V lost 10 bases to trimming and J lost 7 bases, with 23 bases between them. The CDR3 region has the DNA TGTGCCACTCGATCGAGGGAGGTTGGGGGGGAGCAGTACGTC. This codes for CATRSREVGGEQYV.

The rearrangement links TRBV13 to TRBJ1-1; 10 bases line up with TRBD1. CDR3 length: 14 residues. CDR1 PRHDT and CDR2 FYEKMQ come from the germline V gene (reference sequence). J was trimmed by 6 bases and V by 7 bases; bases with no gene match: 8. CDR3 DNA sequence: TGTGCCAGCACTCGAAGGGACAGGGGACCTGAAGCTTTCTTT. Its translation: CASTRRDRGPEAFF. The full variable domain, its missing parts supplied by reference TRBV13 and TRBJ1-1, is AAGVIQSPRHLIKEKRETATLKCYPIPRHDTVYWYQQGPGQDPQFLISFYEKMQSDKGSIPDRFSAQQFSDYHSELNMSSLELGDSALYFCASTRRDRGPEAFFGQGTRLTVV.

This rearrangement joins TRBV18 to TRBJ2-5, with 9 positions matching TRBD1. The CDR3 contains 13 residues. Per the germline V gene, CDR1 is KGHSH and CDR2 is LQKENI. Trimming cost V 3 bases and J 4 bases; bases outside gene matches: 0. The CDR3 here is CASSPGQGETQYF. The CDR3 coding sequence is TGTGCCAGCTCACCGGGACAGGGAGAGACCCAGTACTTC. Combining the CDR3 with reference TRBV18 and TRBJ2-5 gives the whole variable domain NAGVMQNPRHLVRRRGQEARLRCSPMKGHSHVYWYRQLPEEGLKFMVYLQKENIIDESGMPKERFSAEFPKEGPSILRIQQVVRGDSAAYFCASSPGQGETQYFGPGTRLLVL.

V and J are TRBV5-1 and TRBJ2-5; 7 nucleotides align to TRBD1. The CDR3 consists of 15 residues. V dropped 0 bases and J dropped 0; count of bases not matched to a gene: 2. Germline CDR1 and CDR2: SGHRS and YFSETQ. CDR3 region: CASSLGQGDQETQYF. DNA for the CDR3: TGCGCCAGCAGCTTGGGACAGGGAGACCAAGAGACCCAGTACTTC. The variable domain in full, completed from reference TRBV5-1 and TRBJ2-5, reads KAGVTQTPRYLIKTRGQQVTLSCSPISGHRSVSWYQQTPGQGLQFLFEYFSETQRNKGNFPGRFSGRQFSNSRSEMNVSTLELGDSALYLCASSLGQGDQETQYFGPGTRLLVL.

This sequence joins TRBV5-1 and TRBJ1-3, with 8 bases fitting TRBD1. CDR1 is SGHRS, CDR2 YFSETQ, per germline. There are 16 residues in the CDR3. The junction had 3 bases not matched to a gene; V was cut back by 0 bases and J by 1 base. CDR3 sequence reads: CASSLDRQGSGNTIYF. The CDR3 DNA reads as TGCGCCAGCAGCTTGGATCGACAGGGGTCTGGAAACACCATATATTTT.

The gene calls are TRBV9 and TRBJ2-3, with 9 bases lining up with TRBD1. V lost 2 bases and J lost 4; bases outside the gene matches: 8. The germline CDR1 and CDR2 sequences are SGDLS and YYNGEE. The CDR3 runs to 16 residues. The CDR3 loop is CASSVTGTGRPDTQYF. The CDR3 DNA reads as TGTGCCAGCAGCGTTACCGGGACAGGGAGACCAGATACGCAGTATTTT.

This rearrangement joins TRBV12-5 to TRBJ2-3, with 10 bases matching TRBD2. The J segment lost 0 bases and the V segment lost 0 bases, leaving 9 bases of the junction unmatched. Germline assignment: CDR1 LGHNT and CDR2 FRNRAP. The CDR3 loop spans 19 amino acids. For the CDR3, the DNA is TGTGCTAGTGGTTTGGTACTCGCTAGCGGGGGATCTAGCACAGATACGCAGTATTTT. Its translation: CASGLVLASGGSSTDTQYF.

The J gene is TRBJ2-3, the V gene TRBV4-1; 11 bases are shared with TRBD2. This CDR3 region has 15 residues. Germline CDR1 reads MGHRA; CDR2 reads YSYEKL. V lost 4 bases to trimming and J lost 6 bases; unmatched junction nucleotides: 6. DNA for the CDR3: TGCGCCAGCAGCCTCAACCCTAGCGGGGGGGATACGCAGTATTTT. This encodes CASSLNPSGGDTQYF.

The chain links TRBV5-6 to TRBJ1-2, with 11 nucleotides matching TRBD1. Germline V gives CDR1 SGHDT, CDR2 YYEEEE. Trimming removed 2 bases from V and 6 bases from J; junction bases left unmatched: 3. The CDR3 consists of 14 residues. The CDR3 bases are TGTGCCAGCAGCTTTGGGACAGGGGGGCATGGCTACACCTTC. As protein: CASSFGTGGHGYTF.

The chain couples TRBV19 to TRBJ1-4; 10 nucleotides agree with TRBD1. CDR1 is LNHDA, CDR2 SQIVND, per germline (reference sequence). The CDR3 spans 13 residues. V trimming: 7 bases; J trimming: 8 bases; junction bases outside the gene matches: 4. CDR3 bases: TGTGCCAGTAAAACGACAGGGGGCGAAAAACTGTTTTTT. Translating it yields CASKTTGGEKLFF.

The chain couples TRBV6-1 to TRBJ2-7; tentative D call: TRBD2 (6 bases). Germline V gives CDR1 MNHNS, CDR2 SASEGT. With 1 base removed from V and 7 bases from J, the gap between germline ends came to 17 bases. The CDR3 is made up of 15 amino acids. The CDR3 bases are TGTGCCAGCAGTGAAGGACTAGGGGATCGAGGAGAGCAGTACTTC. Its protein is CASSEGLGDRGEQYF.

This sequence joins TRBV20-1 and TRBJ1-4; 9 bases map to TRBD1. This CDR3 spans 15 amino acids. The ends lost 3 bases at V and 7 bases at J; junction bases unmatched: 9. Germline V gene lookup returns CDR1 DFQATT and CDR2 SNEGSKA (reference sequence). CDR3 sequence: CSASRGDRGSEKLFF. CDR3 coding DNA: TGCAGTGCTAGTAGGGGCGACAGGGGGAGTGAAAAACTGTTTTTT.